These T cell receptor beta chains were read from a single sample in a study of siplizumab effects on memory and regulatory T cells. The table came from immunoSEQ multiplex PCR; TCRdb's copy has only in-frame clones and leaves some out. In the table there are 50,000 to 70,000 clones, roughly 97% of which are singletons. Sequencing was performed on naive CD8+ T cells sorted from blood. The source of these receptors is a human donor in good health. CDR3s include the opening cysteine and the closing phenylalanine or tryptophan. A D gene is named only where the DNA matches it firmly.

CDR3 length: 14; D gene: -; V gene: TRBV5-6; CDR3 protein: CASSPETAHTEAFF
CDR3 length: 11; D gene: -; V gene: TRBV30; CDR3 protein: CAWSPAETQYF
CDR3 length: 13; D gene: -; V gene: TRBV5-1; CDR3 protein: CASSLGINYEQYF
CDR3 length: 15; D gene: -; V gene: TRBV5-6; CDR3 protein: CASSLRGISGNTIYF
CDR3 length: 12; D gene: -; V gene: TRBV19; CDR3 protein: CASRAGNTEAFF
CDR3 length: 15; D gene: TRBD1; V gene: TRBV4-1; CDR3 protein: CASSQGTGSGETQYF
CDR3 length: 12; D gene: -; V gene: TRBV5-5; CDR3 protein: CASSPFGEKLFF
CDR3 length: 11; D gene: -; V gene: TRBV7-9; CDR3 protein: CASQGRFERYF
CDR3 length: 14; D gene: -; V gene: TRBV27; CDR3 protein: CASSERGATDTQYF
CDR3 length: 13; D gene: -; V gene: TRBV5-4; CDR3 protein: CASTGGPSYEQYF
CDR3 length: 17; D gene: -; V gene: TRBV11-2; CDR3 protein: CASSQRPPGLSTDTQYF
CDR3 length: 15; D gene: -; V gene: TRBV2; CDR3 protein: CASRLGGDIQETQYF
CDR3 length: 16; D gene: -; V gene: TRBV4-2; CDR3 protein: CASSQDLAGGGQPQHF
CDR3 length: 13; D gene: -; V gene: TRBV29-1; CDR3 protein: CSVDSAGEGGYTF
CDR3 length: 16; D gene: -; V gene: TRBV27; CDR3 protein: CASSDQGDYSNQPQHF
CDR3 length: 11; D gene: -; V gene: TRBV5-4; CDR3 protein: CASSSGYEQYF
CDR3 length: 13; D gene: -; V gene: TRBV15; CDR3 protein: CATRDSGVREQYF
CDR3 length: 14; D gene: -; V gene: TRBV9; CDR3 protein: CASSTPTAGDIQYF
CDR3 length: 14; D gene: TRBD2; V gene: TRBV5-4; CDR3 protein: CASSLGGGLETQYF
CDR3 length: 14; D gene: -; V gene: TRBV2; CDR3 protein: CASAPGHQTYEQYF
CDR3 length: 17; D gene: TRBD1; V gene: TRBV7-9; CDR3 protein: CASSLNPGQGASNEQFF
CDR3 length: 14; D gene: -; V gene: TRBV9; CDR3 protein: CASSVEGRGTEAFF
CDR3 length: 12; D gene: -; V gene: TRBV9; CDR3 protein: CASSVSYNEQFF
CDR3 length: 14; D gene: -; V gene: TRBV27; CDR3 protein: CASSLDSGGYEQYF
CDR3 length: 16; D gene: -; V gene: TRBV5-1; CDR3 protein: CASSLVDAWQEETQYF
CDR3 length: 16; D gene: -; V gene: TRBV30; CDR3 protein: CAWTKTPGLGANVLTF